The 22 T cell receptor beta chains in this list originate from one sample, sequenced in a study of T and B cells in COVID-19 patients. Blood genomic DNA input for TRB amplification was about 240-550 ng. BIOMED2 TRB-A/B primer pools were used in multiplex TRB PCR. A single record per CDR3 protein comes from TCRdb applying MiXCR to the multiplex PCR reads. Among roughly 21,000 distinct CDR3 sequences, approximately 30% were seen once, and the ten largest hold approximately 2%. Source material: blood. The receptors stem from a human donor who had recovered from COVID-19.

This clonotype has a count of ten or more. The V and J genes are TRBV29-1 and TRBJ1-2; D is perhaps TRBD1 (6 bases). V shed 0 bases and J shed 2 bases, with 19 bases lying between them. Germline V gene lookup returns CDR1 SQVTM and CDR2 ANQGSEA. CDR3 size: 17 residues. CDR3 region: CSVEDLSPQGRNYGYTF. CDR3 in DNA: TGCAGCGTTGAAGATCTTTCGCCCCAGGGGAGGAACTATGGCTACACCTTC.

Only a few counts were recorded for this clonotype. V is TRBV5-6 and J is TRBJ2-6, with D hard to call. CDR1 SGHDT and CDR2 YYEEEE come from the germline V gene. This CDR3 has 15 residues. Trimming took 2 bases from V and 0 from J, leaving 6 bases between them. CDR3 sequence reads: CASSFSPSGANVLTF. In DNA, the CDR3 is TGTGCCAGCAGCTTTTCCCCCTCTGGGGCCAACGTCCTGACTTTC.

This clonotype has only a few counts. CDR3 DNA: TGTGCCAGCAGTGTACAGGGGGGAGGCTACACCTTC. It specifies CASSVQGGGYTF. The chain joins TRBV13 to TRBJ1-2; 8 bases are shared with TRBD1. Losses at the gene ends were 6 bases for V and 8 bases for J; bases not matched to a gene: 5. Germline CDR1 reads PRHDT; CDR2 reads FYEKMQ (reference sequence). CDR3 length: 12 amino acids. The full variable domain, completed using reference TRBV13 and TRBJ1-2, is AAGVIQSPRHLIKEKRETATLKCYPIPRHDTVYWYQQGPGQDPQFLISFYEKMQSDKGSIPDRFSAQQFSDYHSELNMSSLELGDSALYFCASSVQGGGYTFGSGTRLTVV.

This clonotype turned up a few times. The chain recombines TRBV6-2 or TRBV6-3 with TRBJ2-7; D not certain. Germline V gene sequence: CDR1 MNHEY, CDR2 SVGEGT. CDR3 length equals 11 residues. The CDR3 nucleotides read TGTGCAATTGGCAGGCGGAACGAGCAGTACTTC. It yields the protein CAIGRRNEQYF.

The V and J genes are TRBV27 and TRBJ1-3, with 7 nucleotides matching TRBD1. The length of the CDR3 is 15 residues. Germline CDR1 MNHEY, CDR2 SMNVEV (reference sequence). V dropped 6 bases and J dropped 4; count of bases not matched to a gene: 9. The DNA for the CDR3 is TGTGCCAGCAGATCGCTGACAGGGTTAGGAAACACCATATATTTT. It yields the protein CASRSLTGLGNTIYF.

In nucleotides, the CDR3 is TGCGCCAGCAGCCCAGGGGGGGGTGCAGGAAACACCATATATTTT. It specifies CASSPGGGAGNTIYF. V usage is TRBV5-1 and J usage is TRBJ1-3; 7 nucleotides line up with TRBD1. The CDR3 covers 15 residues. The V segment lost 4 bases and the J segment 4 bases; nucleotides outside the gene matches: 8. Germline values: CDR1 SGHRS, CDR2 YFSETQ.

This clonotype was picked up a small number of times. The CDR3 spells CASSFRENYEQYF. The DNA for the CDR3 is TGTGCCAGCAGCTTCCGGGAGAACTACGAGCAGTACTTC. This chain connects TRBV5-6 to TRBJ2-7; possible D gene TRBD2, 6 bases. The CDR3 spans 13 residues. The V end lost 2 bases, the J end lost 3 bases, and 9 bases lay between the germline ends. Germline assignment: CDR1 SGHDT and CDR2 YYEEEE.

About this clonotype: A read error may be the cause here, since a much bigger clone is one base away. The CDR3 sequence: CANSLDGGLEQYF. In DNA form, the CDR3 reads TGTGCCAACAGCTTAGATGGGGGGCTCGAGCAGTACTTC. The chain couples TRBV11-1 to TRBJ2-7; D is tentatively TRBD1 or TRBD2 (6 bases each). CDR1 and CDR2 (germline): SGHAT, FQDESV (reference sequence). The CDR3 contains 13 residues.

The chain links TRBV6-2 or TRBV6-3 to TRBJ2-4; D possibly corresponds to TRBD1 (6 bases). V was pared by 4 bases and J by 1 base, with 17 bases between. The CDR3 is 17 residues long. Germline loops: CDR1 MNHEY, CDR2 SVGEGT. The CDR3 region is CASSSPGQISAKNIQYF. The CDR3 DNA follows: TGTGCCAGCAGTTCGCCCGGACAGATCTCGGCCAAAAACATTCAGTACTTC.

This clonotype appeared a few times. CDR3 sequence: CASSRRAGVGYEQYF. As DNA, the CDR3 is TGTGCCAGCAGCCGGCGGGCAGGGGTAGGGTACGAGCAGTACTTC. This chain connects TRBV5-4 to TRBJ2-7, with a possible D match to TRBD1 (6 bases). The CDR3 runs 15 residues. V gave up 4 bases and J gave up 4 bases, with 18 bases separating them. The germline gives CDR1 SGHNT, CDR2 YYREEE (reference sequence).

The V call is TRBV24-1, the J call TRBJ2-5; 10 bases match TRBD1. The CDR3 sequence is 15 residues long. The ends lost 2 bases at V and 1 base at J; junction bases unmatched: 0. Germline CDR1 KGHDR, CDR2 SFDVKD. CDR3 sequence: CATSDWTGGQETQYF. The CDR3 region has the DNA TGTGCCACCAGTGATTGGACAGGGGGCCAAGAGACCCAGTACTTC.

This sequence joins TRBV20-1 and TRBJ2-5, with D perhaps assigned TRBD1 or TRBD2 (5 bases each). V lost 5 bases and J 5 bases, leaving 21 bases between the germline ends. This CDR3 spans 15 amino acids. Germline lookup yields CDR1 DFQATT and CDR2 SNEGSKA (reference sequence). For the CDR3, the DNA is TGCAGTGCTCCCCCGCGGGTGGGGGTAGGGGAGACCCAGTACTTC. Amino acid sequence: CSAPPRVGVGETQYF.

This chain connects TRBV5-1 to TRBJ2-3, with 10 bases lining up with TRBD2. V gave up 4 bases and J gave up 0 bases; unmatched junction bases: 2. This CDR3 has 15 residues. Germline lookup yields CDR1 SGHRS and CDR2 YFSETQ. This CDR3 is CASSASGGSTDTQYF. CDR3 nucleotide sequence: TGCGCCAGCAGCGCTAGCGGGGGTAGCACAGATACGCAGTATTTT.

This clonotype was counted only a few times. The V gene is TRBV12-3 or TRBV12-4, the J gene TRBJ1-1; TRBD1 is a possible D gene (5 bases). Trimming removed 3 bases at V and 8 bases at J, with 13 bases between. This CDR3 contains 13 residues. This chain's CDR3 is CASSFSLRQEAFF. DNA of the CDR3: TGTGCCAGCAGTTTCTCCTTAAGACAGGAAGCTTTCTTT.

This clonotype was recorded at least ten times. The chain employs TRBV19 and TRBJ1-5, with a possible D match to TRBD1 (6 bases). The ends were cut back, 5 bases at V and 6 bases at J, with 17 bases in the middle. Germline lookup yields CDR1 LNHDA and CDR2 SQIVND (reference sequence). The CDR3 runs to 15 residues. This chain's CDR3 is CASSAKTGLSQPQHF. Written as DNA, the CDR3 is TGTGCCAGTAGTGCCAAAACAGGGCTGTCTCAGCCCCAGCATTTT.

By share, this clonotype counts as medium-sized. The V call is TRBV29-1, the J call TRBJ2-1; tentative D call: TRBD2 (6 bases). The CDR3 has 14 amino acids. CDR1 SQVTM and CDR2 ANQGSEA come from the germline V gene. The CDR3 loop reads CSLMRGALYNEQFF. CDR3 sequence (DNA): TGCAGTCTCATGCGCGGGGCACTCTACAATGAGCAGTTCTTC.

The rearrangement uses TRBV12-3 or TRBV12-4 and TRBJ1-2; D is unclear. There are 11 residues in the CDR3. V lost 5 bases to trimming and J lost 6 bases, with 7 bases between them. The CDR3 protein is CASSTGDGYTF. DNA for the CDR3: TGTGCCAGCAGTACTGGGGATGGCTACACCTTC.

The chain employs TRBV6-1 and TRBJ1-5; D is possibly TRBD1 (5 bases). The CDR3 covers 19 residues. CDR1 MNHNS and CDR2 SASEGT come from the germline V gene. V shed 6 bases and J shed 0 bases, with 24 bases lying between them. CDR3: CASSDPYSTAPYSNQPQHF. The CDR3 DNA follows: TGTGCCAGCAGCGACCCCTACTCGACAGCGCCTTATAGCAATCAGCCCCAGCATTTT.

The chain is built from TRBV4-2 and TRBJ2-1; 13 nucleotides line up with TRBD2. CDR3 length equals 18 residues. The V and J ends lost 0 bases and 5 bases, in that order; junction bases with no gene match: 7. Per the germline V gene, CDR1 is LGHNA and CDR2 is YNFKEQ. CDR3 region: CASSQDELAGGHHNEQFF. CDR3 bases: TGTGCCAGCAGCCAAGATGAACTAGCGGGGGGGCACCACAATGAGCAGTTCTTC.

The chain is built from TRBV12-5 and TRBJ2-7; D is tentatively TRBD1 or TRBD2 (5 bases each). The CDR3 extends over 13 amino acids. Germline V gene sequence: CDR1 LGHNT, CDR2 FRNRAP. CDR3 sequence reads: CASSEGRPYEQYF. CDR3 nucleotides: TGTGCCAGCAGCGAGGGACGGCCCTACGAGCAGTACTTC.

This clonotype is medium-sized within its sample. The chain links TRBV19 to TRBJ2-6; D not resolved. V was trimmed by 3 bases and J by 0 bases, leaving 3 bases between them. The germline CDR1 and CDR2 sequences are LNHDA and SQIVND (reference sequence). This CDR3 has 14 amino acids. CDR3 protein: CASSIYSGANVLTF. The CDR3 coding sequence is TGTGCCAGTAGTATTTACTCTGGGGCCAACGTCCTGACTTTC.

This chain uses TRBV10-3 with TRBJ1-3; 7 bases are shared with TRBD1. Germline V CDR1 and CDR2: ENHRY, SYGVKD. The trim removed 6 bases at V and 0 bases at J, leaving 14 bases unmatched. This CDR3 region has 18 residues. The DNA of the CDR3 is TGTGCCATCAGAAACCTACAGGGGTCGACATCCTCTGGAAACACCATATATTTT. Encoded protein: CAIRNLQGSTSSGNTIYF.